The source of this T cell receptor beta chain is a study of OX40 agonist ivuxolimab in advanced cancers. For the study at large: Under the entry rules, prior anti-PD-1, anti-PD-L1 or anti-CTLA-4 therapy was allowed, and approximately 36% had some. Two patients with cutaneous melanoma and one with hepatocellular carcinoma, three in total, showed partial responses. General study results and limits: Certain nonresponders likewise exhibited a low normalized T-cell clonal expansion.

Profiled with immunoSEQ multiplex PCR; TCRdb holds only in-frame clones, not every one. The table has 55,000 to 75,000 clones, around four fifths seen once. Trimming cost V 4 bases and J 5 bases; bases outside gene matches: 6. CDR1 and CDR2 (germline): MNHEY, SMNVEV (reference sequence). The CDR3 runs to 16 residues. With respect to this clone: Its antigen remains unknown.

V is TRBV27 and J is TRBJ2-7; 15 bases are a match to TRBD2. The specimen comprised CD4+ or CD8+ T cells sorted from blood, sampled in a trial of the OX40 agonist ivuxolimab. The sequence derives from an adult with an advanced solid tumor such as melanoma, head and neck, liver or kidney cancer. This CDR3 reads CASSWGGTSGRNEQYF. In DNA, the CDR3 is TGTGCCAGCAGTTGGGGCGGGACTAGCGGGAGGAACGAGCAGTACTTC.